This T cell receptor beta chain was profiled in a study of T cell repertoires in cytomegalovirus infection. Study-wide background: Selection of CMV epitopes for the study included recently identified HLA-C-restricted and well-studied HLA-B-restricted ones. The study's findings and limits: The ex vivo response showed dominance by HLA-C-restricted CMV-specific TCR beta clonotypes. Public TCR beta family frequency separated CMV-and-HLA carriers, including in an independent cohort.

Using its own MiXCR run on the reads, TCRdb lists one record per CDR3 protein. The table lists 750,000 to 950,000 distinct CDR3 sequences, around 29% of them singletons. V shed 6 bases and J 7 bases; nucleotides not matched to a gene: 0. There are 12 residues in the CDR3. Germline V lookup: CDR1 MNHNS, CDR2 SASEGT. On this clonotype itself: Antigen: not known.

The rearrangement uses TRBV6-1 and TRBJ2-4, with TRBD1 matching over 10 bases. The sequence derives from a human donor in good health (CMV status not recorded). Some clones in this sample may be carry-over from other donors' samples. The sequenced sample was cultured CD8+ T cells from PBMCs, obtained from culture after CMV antigen stimulation. The CDR3 region is CASRTGGNIQYF. DNA for the CDR3: TGTGCCAGCAGGACAGGGGGCAACATTCAGTACTTC.